The present entry profiles one TCR beta chain with its context. This entry is derived from a study of blood T cell repertoires in COVID-19. Study at large: The study drew acute and convalescent COVID-19 samples from the United States, Italy and Spain. The cDNA or gDNA used as material had been derived from T cells, B-cell-depleted T cells, or PBMCs.

CDR1 GTSNPN and CDR2 SVGIG come from the germline V gene (reference sequence). V dropped 5 bases and J dropped 1; count of bases not matched to a gene: 6. The CDR3 loop spans 14 amino acids. How the authors handled the data: Estimated nucleated cell counts came from reference gene primer amplification. Profiling relied on immunoSEQ multiplex PCR, and the TCRdb table lists in-frame clones only, not all of them. V, J and clone size derive from that table, while D and trimming were established from the DNA sequence. The sample consists of around 30,000 clones, roughly 84% of them appearing once. This TCR came from a human donor in a cohort sampled during active COVID-19. The sequenced sample was peripheral blood. This sequence joins TRBV30 and TRBJ2-3; 7 bases line up with TRBD2. The CDR3 DNA follows: TGTGCCTGGGGTAGCGGGCTAGGCACAGATACGCAGTATTTT. Residues: CAWGSGLGTDTQYF.